The 23 T cell receptor beta chains reported below all come from one sample, sequenced in a study of shared clonotypes between healthy human individuals. Measured with immunoSEQ multiplex PCR; TCRdb has only the in-frame clones, and not every one. In the table there are approximately 180,000 clones, about 93% of which are singletons. Sequences were obtained from naive CD4+ T cells sorted from blood. Specified subset: CD45RA+ positively selected. The receptors stem from a woman aged 25 to 39 in good health.

The rearrangement uses TRBV19 and TRBJ2-7; 9 nucleotides agree with TRBD1. Trimming took 6 bases from V and 5 from J; bases not matched to a gene: 5. Per the germline V gene, CDR1 is LNHDA and CDR2 is SQIVND (reference sequence). The length of the CDR3 is 13 residues. Written as DNA, the CDR3 is TGTGCCAGTAGGGGGCGGACAGGGGACGAGCAGTACTTC. It yields the protein CASRGRTGDEQYF.

This clone was seen only once. The gene calls are TRBV28 and TRBJ2-3; TRBD2 might be the D (5 bases). The CDR3 runs 13 residues. Germline CDR1 MDHEN, CDR2 SYDVKM. V dropped 3 bases and J dropped 4 bases, with 8 bases sitting between them. CDR3 DNA sequence: TGTGCCAGCAGTTTTCGGGGTCCAGATACGCAGTATTTT. Protein sequence: CASSFRGPDTQYF.

The V call is TRBV6-6, the J call TRBJ1-2, with a weak D call TRBD1 (5 bases). Looked up from germline, CDR1 is MNHNY and CDR2 is SVGAGI (reference sequence). The CDR3 extends over 16 amino acids. Trimming took off 4 bases at V and 0 bases at J, with 15 bases between the two ends. The CDR3 sequence: CASSWPEKTANYGYTF. CDR3 bases: TGTGCCAGCAGTTGGCCTGAAAAGACAGCTAACTATGGCTACACCTTC.

This chain links TRBV2 with TRBJ2-7; TRBD1 matches at 9 bases. CDR1 and CDR2 from the germline V gene are SNHLY and FYNNEI. V trimming: 6 bases; J trimming: 6 bases; junction bases outside the gene matches: 9. The CDR3 consists of 14 residues. In DNA, the CDR3 is TGTGCCAGCAGGCGGACAGGGGATATCTCCGAGCAGTACTTC. It is translated as CASRRTGDISEQYF.

This sequence joins TRBV5-1 and TRBJ2-3, with D hard to call. Germline V lookup: CDR1 SGHRS, CDR2 YFSETQ. The CDR3 is 16 amino acids. Trimming stripped 0 bases from V and 0 bases from J, with 11 bases between. CDR3 sequence: CASSLEALSSTDTQYF. DNA for the CDR3: TGCGCCAGCAGCTTGGAGGCACTATCCAGCACAGATACGCAGTATTTT.

This clone came up a few times. The rearrangement links TRBV5-1 to TRBJ2-7; D not resolved. Germline lookup yields CDR1 SGHRS and CDR2 YFSETQ. V was clipped by 4 bases and J by 3 bases, with 5 bases between them. CDR3 length: 11 residues. This CDR3 is CASSGLYEQYF. The CDR3 DNA follows: TGCGCCAGCAGCGGGCTCTACGAGCAGTACTTC.

The CDR3 DNA follows: TGTGCCAGTAGTACCCCACAGGGGATAGCTGAAGCTTTCTTT. It encodes CASSTPQGIAEAFF. The chain combines TRBV19 with TRBJ1-1; 7 bases line up with TRBD1. The CDR3 is made up of 14 amino acids. V lost 4 bases to trimming and J lost 6 bases; unmatched junction nucleotides: 8. CDR1 is LNHDA and CDR2 is SQIVND in the germline V gene (reference sequence).

The chain links TRBV6-6 to TRBJ2-1; D may correspond to TRBD1 or TRBD2 (6 bases each). The V gene's germline CDR1 is MNHNY and CDR2 SVGAGI (reference sequence). V was cut by 4 bases and J by 4 bases, with 17 bases left in between. The CDR3 length is 16 residues. The CDR3 region is CASSSTGFSGYNEQFF. DNA for the CDR3: TGTGCCAGCAGTTCCACAGGGTTTAGCGGATACAATGAGCAGTTCTTC.

V is TRBV5-8 and J is TRBJ1-5; the match to TRBD1 covers 9 bases. V lost 2 bases to trimming and J lost 0 bases; unmatched junction nucleotides: 6. The length of the CDR3 is 17 residues. Germline V gene lookup returns CDR1 SGHTS and CDR2 YDEGEE. The CDR3 coding sequence is TGTGCCAGCAGCTTCGTAGGGACAGGGATTAGCAATCAGCCCCAGCATTTT. Translating gives CASSFVGTGISNQPQHF.

This chain uses TRBV5-1 with TRBJ2-7, with D perhaps TRBD1 or TRBD2 (5 bases each). The V end lost 4 bases, the J end lost 3 bases, and 11 bases lay between the germline ends. Per the germline V gene, CDR1 is SGHRS and CDR2 is YFSETQ. The CDR3 has 13 residues. CDR3 coding DNA: TGCGCCAGCAGCCCTGGGACCCACTACGAGCAGTACTTC. Protein: CASSPGTHYEQYF.

The V gene is TRBV10-3, the J gene TRBJ1-2; 7 positions match TRBD1. Trimming took 6 bases from V and 7 from J; bases not matched to a gene: 14. Germline CDR1 and CDR2: ENHRY and SYGVKD. The CDR3 is 15 residues long. CDR3 amino acids: CAISAWSGTVGGYTF. CDR3 DNA sequence: TGTGCCATCAGCGCATGGTCAGGGACAGTAGGTGGCTACACCTTC.

The chain carries TRBV5-6 and TRBJ1-5, with 10 bases that match TRBD1. Germline V gives CDR1 SGHDT, CDR2 YYEEEE. This CDR3 has 17 residues. After removal of 0 bases from V and 7 bases from J, the junction contained 10 bases not matched to a gene. The CDR3 bases are TGTGCCAGCAGCTTGGCAGGGGACAGGGGTGTGGGCCAGCCCCAGCATTTT. Amino acid sequence: CASSLAGDRGVGQPQHF.

This CDR3 is CASSPPAGSYEQYF. DNA of the CDR3: TGTGCCAGCTCACCACCGGCAGGGTCCTACGAGCAGTACTTC. This chain connects TRBV18 to TRBJ2-5; possible D gene TRBD1, 5 bases. The J call may be incorrect, as the DNA end agrees better with TRBJ2-7. Germline V gene sequence: CDR1 KGHSH, CDR2 LQKENI. This CDR3 spans 14 amino acids.

With regard to this clone: At the DNA level, this CDR3 is encoded by other sequences in the same sample as well. The J gene is TRBJ1-5, the V gene TRBV5-1, with a weak D call TRBD1 (5 bases). CDR3 length: 14 residues. V was clipped by 0 bases and J by 1 base, with 5 bases between them. Germline V gene data show CDR1 as SGHRS and CDR2 as YFSETQ. In DNA, the CDR3 is TGCGCCAGCAGCTTGGGGGGGAGCAATCAGCCCCAGCATTTT. Amino acids: CASSLGGSNQPQHF. The variable domain in full, completed from reference TRBV5-1 and TRBJ1-5, reads KAGVTQTPRYLIKTRGQQVTLSCSPISGHRSVSWYQQTPGQGLQFLFEYFSETQRNKGNFPGRFSGRQFSNSRSEMNVSTLELGDSALYLCASSLGGSNQPQHFGDGTRLSIL.

This chain links TRBV2 with TRBJ1-1; D uncertain. This CDR3 has 15 amino acids. V lost 7 bases to trimming and J lost 0 bases, with 15 bases between them. Germline V gene data show CDR1 as SNHLY and CDR2 as FYNNEI. CDR3 in DNA: TGTGCCAGCACTCCATGGCGGGGATTGAACACTGAAGCTTTCTTT. It encodes CASTPWRGLNTEAFF.

The chain links TRBV6-1 to TRBJ2-7; D uncertain. Trimming took 4 bases from V and 1 from J, leaving 14 bases between them. Per germline, CDR1 MNHNS and CDR2 SASEGT. This CDR3 is built from 15 residues. For the CDR3, the DNA is TGTGCCAGCAGTGTACGCCGAGAACAGTCCTACGAGCAGTACTTC. Translating gives CASSVRREQSYEQYF.

V gene TRBV5-1 combines with J gene TRBJ2-7; 9 bases map to TRBD2. Trimming cost V 0 bases and J 2 bases; bases outside gene matches: 9. This CDR3 is 17 amino acids long. Germline assignment: CDR1 SGHRS and CDR2 YFSETQ. The CDR3 protein is CASSLASSGTLPYEQYF. Here the CDR3 DNA reads TGCGCCAGCAGCTTGGCTTCTAGCGGGACCCTTCCCTACGAGCAGTACTTC.

This sequence joins TRBV27 and TRBJ2-5; tentative D call: TRBD2 (7 bases). The DNA end is a closer match to TRBJ2-7, so the J assignment may be wrong. This CDR3 spans 15 amino acids. Germline V gene sequence: CDR1 MNHEY, CDR2 SMNVEV (reference sequence). CDR3 sequence: CASSLGGASIYEQYF. The DNA of the CDR3 is TGTGCCAGCAGTTTAGGGGGGGCTTCAATCTACGAGCAGTACTTC.

The gene calls are TRBV19 and TRBJ2-5; D gene unclear. The closer fit of TRBJ2-7 to the DNA end suggests the J call may be wrong. This CDR3 comprises 13 residues. The V gene's germline CDR1 is LNHDA and CDR2 SQIVND (reference sequence). CDR3 residues: CASSIDLGYEQYF. CDR3 bases: TGTGCCAGTAGTATAGATCTGGGGTACGAGCAGTACTTC.

The rearrangement links TRBV28 to TRBJ1-5; D gene unclear. CDR1 and CDR2 (germline): MDHEN, SYDVKM. The V gene lost 8 bases and the J gene lost 4 bases, with 9 bases spanning the gap. This CDR3 spans 12 amino acids. CDR3 in amino acids: CASQDLNQPQHF. CDR3 nucleotide sequence: TGTGCCAGCCAGGACCTTAATCAGCCCCAGCATTTT.

The chain has TRBV20-1 and TRBJ2-1; D gene uncertain. The V and J ends lost 7 bases and 4 bases respectively, with 5 bases between them. Per the germline V gene, CDR1 is DFQATT and CDR2 is SNEGSKA (reference sequence). The CDR3 is made up of 10 amino acids. The CDR3 DNA reads as TGCAGTGTGGGGTACAATGAGCAGTTCTTC. Its translation is CSVGYNEQFF.

The sample holds one count of this clone. The chain employs TRBV28 and TRBJ2-5, with 7 nucleotides matching TRBD2. Unmatched junction bases numbered 11, after V lost 5 bases and J lost 11 bases. The CDR3 extends over 13 amino acids. Germline CDR1 and CDR2: MDHEN and SYDVKM. In nucleotides, the CDR3 is TGTGCCAGCAGTCCGCCGGGGGGAAGGGAGCAGTACTTC. This codes for CASSPPGGREQYF.

DNA of the CDR3: TGTGCCAGCAGCCCAAACGACAGGGGATTCTCTGGAAACACCATATATTTT. It translates to CASSPNDRGFSGNTIYF. The J gene is TRBJ1-3, the V gene TRBV5-5; TRBD1 matches at 8 bases. V was clipped by 4 bases and J by 0 bases; unmatched bases: 9. The length of the CDR3 is 17 residues. Per germline, CDR1 SGHKS and CDR2 YYEKEE (reference sequence).